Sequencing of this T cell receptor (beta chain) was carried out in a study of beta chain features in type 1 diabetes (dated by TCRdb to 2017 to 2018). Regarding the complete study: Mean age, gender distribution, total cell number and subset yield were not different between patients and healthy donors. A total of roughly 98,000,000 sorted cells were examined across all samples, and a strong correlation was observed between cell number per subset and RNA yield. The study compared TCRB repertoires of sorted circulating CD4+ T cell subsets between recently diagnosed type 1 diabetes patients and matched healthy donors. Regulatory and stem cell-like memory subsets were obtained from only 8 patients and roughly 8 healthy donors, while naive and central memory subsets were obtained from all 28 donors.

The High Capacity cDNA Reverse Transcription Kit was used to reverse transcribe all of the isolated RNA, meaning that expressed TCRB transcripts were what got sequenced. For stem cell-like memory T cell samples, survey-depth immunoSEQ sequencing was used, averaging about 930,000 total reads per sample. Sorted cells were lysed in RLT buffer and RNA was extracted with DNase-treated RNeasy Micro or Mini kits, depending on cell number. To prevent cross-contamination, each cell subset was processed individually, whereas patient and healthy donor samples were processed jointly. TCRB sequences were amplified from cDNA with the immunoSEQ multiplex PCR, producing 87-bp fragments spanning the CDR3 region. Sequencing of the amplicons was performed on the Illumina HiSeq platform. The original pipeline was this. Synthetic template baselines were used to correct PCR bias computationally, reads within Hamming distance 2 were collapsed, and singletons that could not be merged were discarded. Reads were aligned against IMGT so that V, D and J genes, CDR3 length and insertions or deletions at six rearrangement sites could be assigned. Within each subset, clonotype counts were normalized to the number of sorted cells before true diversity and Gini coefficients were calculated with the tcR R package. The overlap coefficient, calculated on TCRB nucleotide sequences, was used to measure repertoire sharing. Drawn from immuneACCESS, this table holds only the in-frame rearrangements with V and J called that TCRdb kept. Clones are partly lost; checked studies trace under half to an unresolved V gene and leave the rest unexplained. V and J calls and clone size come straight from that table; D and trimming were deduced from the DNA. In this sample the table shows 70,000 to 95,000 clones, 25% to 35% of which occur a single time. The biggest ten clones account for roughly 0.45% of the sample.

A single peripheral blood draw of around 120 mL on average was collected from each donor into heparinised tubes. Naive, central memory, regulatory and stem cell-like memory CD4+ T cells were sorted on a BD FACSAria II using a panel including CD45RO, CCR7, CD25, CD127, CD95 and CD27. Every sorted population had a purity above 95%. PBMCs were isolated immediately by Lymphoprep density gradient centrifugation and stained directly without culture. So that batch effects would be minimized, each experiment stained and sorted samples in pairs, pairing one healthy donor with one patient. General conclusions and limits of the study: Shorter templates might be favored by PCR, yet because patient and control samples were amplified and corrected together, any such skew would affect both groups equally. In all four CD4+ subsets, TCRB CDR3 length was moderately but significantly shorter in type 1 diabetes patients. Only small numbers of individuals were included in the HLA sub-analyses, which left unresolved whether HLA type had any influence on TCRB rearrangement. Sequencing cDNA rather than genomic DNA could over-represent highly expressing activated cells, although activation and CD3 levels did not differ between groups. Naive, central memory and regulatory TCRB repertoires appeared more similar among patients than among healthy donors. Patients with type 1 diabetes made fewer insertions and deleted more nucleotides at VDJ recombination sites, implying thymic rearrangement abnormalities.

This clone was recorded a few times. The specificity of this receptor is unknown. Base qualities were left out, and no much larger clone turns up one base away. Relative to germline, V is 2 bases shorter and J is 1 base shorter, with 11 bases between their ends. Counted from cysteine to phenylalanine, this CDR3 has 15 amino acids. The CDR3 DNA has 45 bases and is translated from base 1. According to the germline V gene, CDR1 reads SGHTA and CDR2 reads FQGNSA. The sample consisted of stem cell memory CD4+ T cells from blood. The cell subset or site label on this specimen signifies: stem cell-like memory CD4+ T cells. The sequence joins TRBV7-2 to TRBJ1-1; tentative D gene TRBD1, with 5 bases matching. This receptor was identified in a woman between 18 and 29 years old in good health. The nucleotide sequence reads TGTGCCAGCAGCTTATTTAAAGGACAGAACACTGAAGCTTTCTTT. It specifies CASSLFKGQNTEAFF.